This TCR beta chain was captured by sequencing in a study of control samples from healthy donors and cancer patients. Repertoires were generated with immunoSEQ multiplex PCR, while TCRdb's copy carries only in-frame clones and drops some. Found here are more than 35,000 clones, around 94% of them singletons; the top ten hold roughly a quarter. The CDR3 runs 15 residues. V was pared by 3 bases and J by 3 bases, with 13 bases between. Germline V lookup: CDR1 MRHNA, CDR2 SNTAGT. The sequenced sample consisted of blood. The chain has TRBV6-4 and TRBJ2-3; D gene ambiguous. This clonotype originated in a man aged 55-75 years in good health. The CDR3 region is CASSESSQLTDTQYF. The CDR3 nucleotides read TGTGCCAGCAGTGAAAGCTCGCAACTAACAGATACGCAGTATTTT.